This T cell receptor (beta chain) was sequenced for a study of identical twins (dated by TCRdb to 2016 to 2017). For the wider study: To test whether fetal clonotypes persist, this study deep-sequenced TCR alpha and beta repertoires from monozygotic twins, from unrelated adults of various ages, and from cord blood. To rule out contamination, the twin experiments were replicated at different times with different library preparation protocols.

Libraries were prepared through 5' RACE. For sequencing, an Illumina HiSeq 2000 was employed. A universal primer binding site was added through template switching, and the final cDNA carried a unique molecular identifier so that TCR cDNA molecules could be counted accurately. Specific primers in the conserved constant-segment region were used to synthesize first-strand cDNA for TCR alpha and beta chains. To control for contamination, every cDNA library was double barcoded, receiving both a SMART-Mk sample barcode and Illumina barcodes. Two successive PCR steps introduced TruSeq adapter sequences along with Illumina sample barcodes. The Illumina HiSeq platform was used with custom primers to sequence TCR alpha and beta cDNA libraries. The paper's processing steps were these. MiGEC was used to process raw reads and extract unique molecular identifiers, and MiXCR was used to find CDR3 positions. Recombination models were inferred per individual with the repgenHMM and IGoR tools using an EM algorithm. The analysis of shared clonotypes was done with the tcR package in R, with sharing normalized by the product of cloneset sizes. To study raw recombination free of thymic and clonal selection effects, out-of-frame nonproductive sequences were analyzed. Using fastp at Q25 and MiXCR, TCRdb reprocessed the public reads and kept productive beta chains. For every CDR3 protein sequence, its rows merge into one entry that carries the most common genes and DNA. TCRdb's processing, not the study's, gives the V and J calls here. Present in this sample are some 320,000 distinct CDR3 sequences, approximately 13% of which were seen just once. The ten most abundant clones make up approximately 7.5% of the sample.

The study at large found these results: In monozygotic twins, out-of-frame TCR alpha sharing was systematically underestimated by recombination models, although the models agreed with sharing between unrelated individuals. Because the same donors could not be followed over many years, the conclusions depended on cross-sectional statistical analysis. Zero-insertion analyses could be partly confounded by invariant T cells such as MAIT and iNKT, though diverse VJ usage argued against such confounding for most clonotypes. Excess twin sharing in beta out-of-frame sequences was weaker because fewer shared sequences lowered the signal-to-noise ratio. Abundant cord blood beta clonotypes carried fewer insertions; young adult naive repertoires showed a weaker similar trend, while memory repertoires showed none. Compared with coincidental sharing between unrelated individuals, an excess of low generation-probability sequences was observed among out-of-frame TCR alpha sequences shared between twins.

All donors were healthy Caucasians. The twin cohort comprised three pairs of female monozygotic twins, all aged about 18 to 30 years. Positive isolation kits from Invitrogen were used to isolate the CD4+ and CD8+ T cell populations. Note on this clonotype: It has no known antigen specificity. No quality values exist for individual bases; no much larger clone is one base distant.

Compared with germline, V lacks 7 bases and J lacks 7 bases; bases without a gene match: 6. Taken from the germline V gene, the CDR1 and CDR2 loops are MDHEN and SYDVKM. The CDR3 measures 13 amino acids from cysteine to phenylalanine. Only the CDR3 portion is preserved as DNA: 39 bases, with reading frame beginning at the first base. These data also formed part of another study, on yellow fever vaccine responses in identical twins. From the second report: According to the authors, in identical twins the way T cells responded to vaccination appeared partly convergent and partly personalized. Focusing on identical twins, the study followed the T cell clones that responded to the vaccine, and did so with precision.

This chain joins TRBV28 to TRBJ1-4; the central 7 bases match TRBD1. Material for sequencing was CD8+ T cells sorted from blood. The TCR was taken from a woman between 18 and 30 years old in good health. The CDR3: CASTNDRVEKLFF. The nucleotide sequence reads TGTGCCAGCACCAACGACAGGGTTGAAAAACTGTTTTTT.